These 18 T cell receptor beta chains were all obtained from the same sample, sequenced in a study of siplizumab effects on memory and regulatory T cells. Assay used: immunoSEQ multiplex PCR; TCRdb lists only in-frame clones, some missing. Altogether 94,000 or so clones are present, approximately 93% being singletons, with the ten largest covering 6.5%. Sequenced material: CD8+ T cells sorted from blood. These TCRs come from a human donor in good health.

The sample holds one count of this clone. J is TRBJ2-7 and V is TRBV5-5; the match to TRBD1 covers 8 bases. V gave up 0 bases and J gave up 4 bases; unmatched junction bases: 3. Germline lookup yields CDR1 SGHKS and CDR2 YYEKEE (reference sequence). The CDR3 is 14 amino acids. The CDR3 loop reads CASSLGTGLYEQYF. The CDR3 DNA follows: TGTGCCAGCAGCTTGGGGACAGGGCTATACGAGCAGTACTTC.

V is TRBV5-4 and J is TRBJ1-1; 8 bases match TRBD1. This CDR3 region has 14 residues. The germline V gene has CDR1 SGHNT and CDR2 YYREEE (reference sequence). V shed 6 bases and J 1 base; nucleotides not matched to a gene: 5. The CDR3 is CASTQTGENTEAFF. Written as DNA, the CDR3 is TGTGCCAGCACTCAGACAGGGGAGAACACTGAAGCTTTCTTT.

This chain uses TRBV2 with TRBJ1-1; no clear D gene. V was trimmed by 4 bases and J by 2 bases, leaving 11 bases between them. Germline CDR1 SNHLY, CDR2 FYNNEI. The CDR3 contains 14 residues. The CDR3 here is CASSGIAENTEAFF. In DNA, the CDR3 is TGTGCCAGCAGTGGGATTGCAGAAAACACTGAAGCTTTCTTT.

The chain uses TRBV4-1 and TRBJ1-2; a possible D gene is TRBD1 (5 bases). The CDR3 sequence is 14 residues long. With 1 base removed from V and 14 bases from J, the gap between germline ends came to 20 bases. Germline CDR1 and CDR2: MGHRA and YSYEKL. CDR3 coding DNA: TGCGCCAGCAGCCAAGTGTCTGAGCGGGGGGAAATAACCTTC. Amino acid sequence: CASSQVSERGEITF.

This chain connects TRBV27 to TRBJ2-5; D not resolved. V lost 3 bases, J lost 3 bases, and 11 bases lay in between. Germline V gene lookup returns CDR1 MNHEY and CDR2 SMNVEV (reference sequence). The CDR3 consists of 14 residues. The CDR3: CASSLNVEKETQYF. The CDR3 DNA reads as TGTGCCAGCAGTTTGAACGTCGAAAAAGAGACCCAGTACTTC.

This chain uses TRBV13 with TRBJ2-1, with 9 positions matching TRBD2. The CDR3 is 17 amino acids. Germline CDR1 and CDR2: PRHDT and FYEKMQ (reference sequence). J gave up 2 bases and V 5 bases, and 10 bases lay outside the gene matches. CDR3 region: CASSTQAGGIPYNEQFF. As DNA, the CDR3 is TGTGCCAGCAGCACCCAAGCGGGAGGAATACCCTACAATGAGCAGTTCTTC.

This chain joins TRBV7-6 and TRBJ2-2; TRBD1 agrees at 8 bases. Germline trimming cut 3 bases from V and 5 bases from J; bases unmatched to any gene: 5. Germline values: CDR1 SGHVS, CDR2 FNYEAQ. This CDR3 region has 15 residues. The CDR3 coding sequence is TGTGCCAGCAGCTTCGGACAGGGATCTACCGGGGAGCTGTTTTTT. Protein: CASSFGQGSTGELFF.

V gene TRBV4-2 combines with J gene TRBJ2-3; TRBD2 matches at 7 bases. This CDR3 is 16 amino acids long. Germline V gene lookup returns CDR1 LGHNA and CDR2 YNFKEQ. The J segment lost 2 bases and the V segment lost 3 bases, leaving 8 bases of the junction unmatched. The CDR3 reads CASSQFGTTSTDTQYF. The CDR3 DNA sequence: TGTGCCAGCAGCCAGTTCGGGACTACCTCCACAGATACGCAGTATTTT.

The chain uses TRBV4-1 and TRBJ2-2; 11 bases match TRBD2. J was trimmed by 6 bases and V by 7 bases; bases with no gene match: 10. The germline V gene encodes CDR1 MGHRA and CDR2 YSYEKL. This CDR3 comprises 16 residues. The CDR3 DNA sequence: TGCGCCAGCAACGAACTAGCGGGGGCGATGTCCGGGGAGCTGTTTTTT. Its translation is CASNELAGAMSGELFF.

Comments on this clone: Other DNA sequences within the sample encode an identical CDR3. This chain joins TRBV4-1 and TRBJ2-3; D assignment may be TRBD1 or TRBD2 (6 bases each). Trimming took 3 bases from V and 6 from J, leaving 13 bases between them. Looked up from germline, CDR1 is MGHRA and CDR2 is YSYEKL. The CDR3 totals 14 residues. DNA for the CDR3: TGCGCCAGCAGCCAGGGGGCTAGCGCTGATACGCAGTATTTT. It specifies CASSQGASADTQYF.

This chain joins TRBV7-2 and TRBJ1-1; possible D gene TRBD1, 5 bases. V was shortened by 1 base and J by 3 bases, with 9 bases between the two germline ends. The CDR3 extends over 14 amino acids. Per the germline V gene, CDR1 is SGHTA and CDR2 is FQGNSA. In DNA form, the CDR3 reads TGTGCCAGCAGCTTAGATGGGGGGTACACTGAAGCTTTCTTT. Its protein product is CASSLDGGYTEAFF.

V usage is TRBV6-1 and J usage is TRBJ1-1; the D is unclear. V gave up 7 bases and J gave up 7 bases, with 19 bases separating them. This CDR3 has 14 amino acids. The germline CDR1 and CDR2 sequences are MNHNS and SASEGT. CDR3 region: CASITADEADEAFF. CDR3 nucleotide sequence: TGTGCCAGCATAACAGCCGACGAGGCCGATGAAGCTTTCTTT.

The CDR3 coding sequence is TGTGCCAGCAGCGGGGACATCTACGAGCAGTACTTC. It is translated as CASSGDIYEQYF. The V call is TRBV11-2, the J call TRBJ2-7; tentative D call: TRBD1 (6 bases). The CDR3 is 12 amino acids. Trimming shortened V by 5 bases and J by 3 bases, and 8 bases separated the two germline ends. In germline, CDR1 is SGHAT, CDR2 FQNNGV.

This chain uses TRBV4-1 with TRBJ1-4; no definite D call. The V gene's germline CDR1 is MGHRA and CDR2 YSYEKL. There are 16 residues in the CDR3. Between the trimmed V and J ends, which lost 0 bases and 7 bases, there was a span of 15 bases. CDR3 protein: CASSQEVPAGVEKLFF. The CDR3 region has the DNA TGCGCCAGCAGCCAAGAAGTGCCGGCCGGGGTTGAAAAACTGTTTTTT.

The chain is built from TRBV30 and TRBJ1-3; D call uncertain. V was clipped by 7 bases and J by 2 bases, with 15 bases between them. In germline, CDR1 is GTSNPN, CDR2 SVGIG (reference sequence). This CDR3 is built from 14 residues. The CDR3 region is CAFSPGAAGNTIYF. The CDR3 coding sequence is TGTGCCTTCTCCCCGGGAGCCGCTGGAAACACCATATATTTT. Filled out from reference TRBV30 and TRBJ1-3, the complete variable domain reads SQTIHQWPATLVQPVGSPLSLECTVEGTSNPNLYWYRQAAGRGLQLLFYSVGIGQISSEVPQNLSASRPQDRQFILSSKKLLLSDSGFYLCAFSPGAAGNTIYFGEGSWLTVV.

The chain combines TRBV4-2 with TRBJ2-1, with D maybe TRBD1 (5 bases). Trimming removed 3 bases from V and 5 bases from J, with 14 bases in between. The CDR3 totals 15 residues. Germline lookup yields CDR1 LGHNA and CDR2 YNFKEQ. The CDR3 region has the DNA TGTGCCAGCAGCCAGCCAGGGATGGTAAACAATGAGCAGTTCTTC. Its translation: CASSQPGMVNNEQFF.

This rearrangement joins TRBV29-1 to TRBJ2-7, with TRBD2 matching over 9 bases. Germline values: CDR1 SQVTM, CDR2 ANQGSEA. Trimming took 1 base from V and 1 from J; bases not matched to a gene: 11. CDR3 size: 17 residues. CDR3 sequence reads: CSVEGDLLAGNSYEQYF. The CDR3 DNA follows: TGCAGCGTTGAAGGGGACCTGCTAGCGGGAAATTCCTACGAGCAGTACTTC.

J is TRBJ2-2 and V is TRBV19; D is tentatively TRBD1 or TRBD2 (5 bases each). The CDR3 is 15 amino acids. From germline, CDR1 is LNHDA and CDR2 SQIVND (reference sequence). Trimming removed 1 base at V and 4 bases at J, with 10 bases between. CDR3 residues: CASSIAAGSTGELFF. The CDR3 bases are TGTGCCAGTAGTATAGCCGCAGGGAGCACCGGGGAGCTGTTTTTT. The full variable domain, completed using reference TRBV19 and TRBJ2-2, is DGGITQSPKYLFRKEGQNVTLSCEQNLNHDAMYWYRQDPGQGLRLIYYSQIVNDFQKGDIAEGYSVSREKKESFPLTVTSAQKNPTAFYLCASSIAAGSTGELFFGEGSRLTVL.